This TCR beta chain was retrieved from a study of B cell selection in AIRE deficiency. The sorted conventional CD4 T cells were gated as CD4+CD127+. Authors' data handling: Conventional T cell pools: 1x10^5 or so distinct patient, around 1.5x10^5 donor TCRbeta sequences. Sequencing used immunoSEQ multiplex PCR; TCRdb keeps in-frame clones, though not all of them. Clonal size and the V and J genes are those of that table, whereas D and trimming came from the DNA. The sample records under 30,000 clones, about 96% being singletons. CDR3 size: 17 residues. V trimming: 2 bases; J trimming: 3 bases; junction bases outside the gene matches: 12. Germline values: CDR1 LNHNV, CDR2 YYDKDF (reference sequence).

This clonotype was obtained from a human donor in good health. The sequenced sample was CD4+CD127+ conventional T cells sorted from PBMCs. The chain recombines TRBV15 with TRBJ2-5; 7 positions match TRBD2. The CDR3 sequence is CATSRHQSRGREETQYF. Here the CDR3 DNA reads TGTGCCACCAGCAGACATCAAAGCCGGGGGAGGGAAGAGACCCAGTACTTC. The complete variable domain, with remaining parts taken from reference TRBV15 and TRBJ2-5, reads DAMVIQNPRYQVTQFGKPVTLSCSQTLNHNVMYWYQQKSSQAPKLLFHYYDKDFNNEADTPDNFQSRRPNTSFCFLDIRSPGLGDTAMYLCATSRHQSRGREETQYFGPGTRLLVL.